The 4 T cell receptor beta chains presented below share a single source sample, sequenced in a study of beta chain features in type 1 diabetes. The authors reverse transcribed all of the isolated RNA, so sequencing captured expressed TCRB transcripts. TCRdb keeps only in-frame clones here, not all; method: immunoSEQ multiplex PCR. The data show 810,000 or so clones, with 15% to 20% seen just once and 0.02% to 0.025% held by the top ten. What was sequenced was naive CD4+ T cells from blood. Receptors were obtained from a woman aged 18-29 years in good health.

Comment on this clone: The same CDR3 arises from other DNA sequences in this sample as well. This sequence joins TRBV20-1 and TRBJ2-7; D is undetermined. There are 11 residues in the CDR3. The germline V gene encodes CDR1 DFQATT and CDR2 SNEGSKA (reference sequence). Trimming took off 3 bases at V and 3 bases at J, with 6 bases between the two ends. This CDR3 is CSASSGYEQYF. For the CDR3, the DNA is TGCAGTGCTAGTTCGGGCTACGAGCAGTACTTC.

This clone was counted only a few times. The V gene is TRBV28, the J gene TRBJ2-7, with D possibly TRBD2 on 6 matching bases. This CDR3 spans 15 amino acids. Looked up from germline, CDR1 is MDHEN and CDR2 is SYDVKM. V was trimmed by 8 bases and J by 2 bases, leaving 19 bases between them. In nucleotides, the CDR3 is TGTGCCAGCTCTACGTCGGGGGACCCTACCTACGAGCAGTACTTC. Its translation: CASSTSGDPTYEQYF.

This clone was seen a handful of times. V gene TRBV5-4 combines with J gene TRBJ1-2; 7 nucleotides line up with TRBD1. Germline V lookup: CDR1 SGHNT, CDR2 YYREEE (reference sequence). This CDR3 contains 13 residues. V lost 4 bases, J lost 4 bases, and 4 bases stayed unmatched. DNA for the CDR3: TGTGCCAGCAGCCGAACAGGGGTCTATGGCTACACCTTC. Its translation is CASSRTGVYGYTF.

This clone turned up a few times. The J gene is TRBJ2-7, the V gene TRBV6-5; tentative D call: TRBD1 (7 bases). Germline lookup yields CDR1 MNHEY and CDR2 SVGAGI. V gave up 2 bases and J gave up 6 bases, with 17 bases separating them. This CDR3 comprises 15 residues. The CDR3 is CASSYGTVLGGEQYF. The CDR3 DNA sequence: TGTGCCAGCAGTTACGGGACAGTTCTGGGGGGCGAGCAGTACTTC.